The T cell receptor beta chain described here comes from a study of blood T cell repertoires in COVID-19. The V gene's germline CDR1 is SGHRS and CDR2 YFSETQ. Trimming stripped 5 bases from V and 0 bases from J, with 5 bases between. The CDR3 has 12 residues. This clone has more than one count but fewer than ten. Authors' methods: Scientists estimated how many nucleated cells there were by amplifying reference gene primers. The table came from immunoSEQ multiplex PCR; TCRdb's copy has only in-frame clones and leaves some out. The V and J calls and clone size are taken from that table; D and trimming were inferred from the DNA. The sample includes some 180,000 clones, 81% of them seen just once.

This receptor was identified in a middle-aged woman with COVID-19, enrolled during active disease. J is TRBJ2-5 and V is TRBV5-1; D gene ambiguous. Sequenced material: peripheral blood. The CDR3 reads CASRIDQETQYF. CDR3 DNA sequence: TGCGCCAGCAGAATAGACCAAGAGACCCAGTACTTC.